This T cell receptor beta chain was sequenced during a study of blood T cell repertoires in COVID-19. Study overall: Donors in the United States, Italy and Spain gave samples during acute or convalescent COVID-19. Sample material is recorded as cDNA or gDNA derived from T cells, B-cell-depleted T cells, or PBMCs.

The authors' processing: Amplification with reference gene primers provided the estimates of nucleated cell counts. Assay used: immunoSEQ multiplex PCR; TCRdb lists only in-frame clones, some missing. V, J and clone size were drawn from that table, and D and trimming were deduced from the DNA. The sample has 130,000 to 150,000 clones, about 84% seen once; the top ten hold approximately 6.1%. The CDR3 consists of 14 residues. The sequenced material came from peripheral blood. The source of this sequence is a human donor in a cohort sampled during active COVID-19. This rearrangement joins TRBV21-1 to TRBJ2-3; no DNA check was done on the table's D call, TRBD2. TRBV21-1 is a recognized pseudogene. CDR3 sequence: CASSKSRGLDTQYF. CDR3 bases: TGTGCCAGCAGCAAATCTAGAGGGTTGGATACGCAGTATTTT.